This paragraph reports one T cell receptor (beta chain). Its antigen is unknown. Within one base of it there is no much larger clone, and no base qualities were kept. The sample's treatment or condition, from its label and the paper: in vitro stimulation with specific CMV peptide epitopes to enrich CMV-specific T cells. The sequencer listed for this sample is Illumina HiSeq 1500. TCRdb trimmed public reads at Q25 via fastp, called clones via MiXCR and kept in-frame beta chains. One record per CDR3 amino acid sequence lists the most common genes and DNA. The sample table shows 200,000 or so distinct CDR3 sequences, and around 35% are seen once. The biggest ten clones account for around 64% of the sample. This sample was taken from a study of T cell repertoires in cytomegalovirus infection (dated by TCRdb to about 2019). Concerning the study at large: Peptide stimulations targeted recently identified HLA-C-restricted CMV epitopes, whose presentation resists viral immunomodulation, together with well-studied HLA-B-restricted epitopes. Because public TCR beta signatures pointed to carriage of CMV infection together with the matching HLA type, the HLA type of each donor mattered for the analysis.

Overall results and qualifications from the work: The ex vivo response was dominated by HLA-C-restricted CMV-specific TCR beta clonotypes, which also provided the single most frequent clonotype in two of eight donors. In both this cohort and an independent cohort of some 350 donors, the cumulative frequency of public TCR beta family members distinguished carriers of CMV infection plus the relevant HLA type.

The TCR was taken from a human donor in good health (CMV status not recorded). Some clones in this sample may be carry-over from other donors' samples. The specimen comprised CD8+ T cells from cultured PBMCs, sampled from culture after CMV antigen stimulation.

The bases read TGTGCCAGCAGTCCTACAGGGTTCGGGGAGCTGTTTTTT. It specifies CASSPTGFGELFF. Recombination connected TRBV28 to TRBJ2-2; TRBD1 could be the D gene, as 6 bases match. V is cut by 5 bases and J by 7 bases, and the space between the germline ends is 11 bases. CDR1 and CDR2 were assigned from the germline V gene as MDHEN and SYDVKM. The CDR3 starts with the cysteine, ends with the phenylalanine, and has 13 residues. Only CDR3 DNA is held: 39 bases, read in frame from base 1.